Below, one T cell receptor beta chain is given with its context. The sample is drawn from a study of blood T cell repertoires in COVID-19. About the study: Cohort 3 recovery required two negative PCRs, clearance, or symptom resolution. In each case, the material was cDNA or gDNA derived from T cells, B-cell-depleted T cells, or PBMCs.

In the original workflow: Researchers report that nucleated cell counts were estimated from reference gene primer amplification. Sequencing used immunoSEQ multiplex PCR; TCRdb keeps in-frame clones, though not all of them. V and J calls and clone size are copied from that table; D and trimming were computed from the DNA. The sample holds about 230,000 clones, 85% to 90% seen once. All enrollees were roughly 18 to 89 years old and from some 24 US areas. The CDR3 is made up of 19 amino acids. V gave up 4 bases and J gave up 4 bases; unmatched junction bases: 14. Germline V lookup: CDR1 LGHDT, CDR2 YNNKEL (reference sequence).

The chain employs TRBV3-1 (or the pseudogene TRBV3-2) and TRBJ2-2; 11 bases fit TRBD1. The TCR was taken from a woman between 45 and 65 years old in a cohort exposed to, infected with or recovered from COVID-19 (not recorded which). Source material: PBMCs or T cells enriched from blood (not recorded which). CDR3 DNA: TGTGCCAGCAGCCGACTCCGCCCCAGGACAGGGGGCCGCACCGGGGAGCTGTTTTTT. Translated: CASSRLRPRTGGRTGELFF.